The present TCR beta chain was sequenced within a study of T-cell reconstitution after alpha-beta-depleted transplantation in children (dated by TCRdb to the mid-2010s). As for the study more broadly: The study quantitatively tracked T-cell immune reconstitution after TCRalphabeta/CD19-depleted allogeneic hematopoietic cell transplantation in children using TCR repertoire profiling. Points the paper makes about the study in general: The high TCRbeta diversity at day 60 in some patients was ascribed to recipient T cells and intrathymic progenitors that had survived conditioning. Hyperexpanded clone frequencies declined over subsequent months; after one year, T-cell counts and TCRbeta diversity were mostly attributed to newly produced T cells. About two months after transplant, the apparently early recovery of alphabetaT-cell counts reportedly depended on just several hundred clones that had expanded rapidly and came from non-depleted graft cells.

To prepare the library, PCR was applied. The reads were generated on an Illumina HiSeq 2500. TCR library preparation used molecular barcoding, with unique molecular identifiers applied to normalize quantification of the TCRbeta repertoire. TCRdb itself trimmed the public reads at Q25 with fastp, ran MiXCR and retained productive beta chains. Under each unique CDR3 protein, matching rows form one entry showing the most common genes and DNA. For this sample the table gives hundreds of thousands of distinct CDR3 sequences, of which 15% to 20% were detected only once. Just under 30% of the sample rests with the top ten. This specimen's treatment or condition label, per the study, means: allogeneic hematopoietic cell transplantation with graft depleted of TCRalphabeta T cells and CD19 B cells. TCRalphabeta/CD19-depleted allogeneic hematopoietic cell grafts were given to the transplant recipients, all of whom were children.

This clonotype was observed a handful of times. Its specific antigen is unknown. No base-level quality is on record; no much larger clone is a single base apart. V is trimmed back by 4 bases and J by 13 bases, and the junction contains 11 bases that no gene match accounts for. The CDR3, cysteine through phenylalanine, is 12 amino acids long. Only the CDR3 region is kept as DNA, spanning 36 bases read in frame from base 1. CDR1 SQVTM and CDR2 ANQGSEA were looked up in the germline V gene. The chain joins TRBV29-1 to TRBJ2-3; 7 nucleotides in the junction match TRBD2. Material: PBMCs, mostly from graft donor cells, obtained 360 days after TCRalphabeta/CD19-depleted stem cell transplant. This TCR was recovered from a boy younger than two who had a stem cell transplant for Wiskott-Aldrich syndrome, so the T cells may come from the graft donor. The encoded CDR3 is CSVGAGLGGKYF. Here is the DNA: TGCAGCGTTGGGGCCGGACTAGGAGGGAAGTATTTT.